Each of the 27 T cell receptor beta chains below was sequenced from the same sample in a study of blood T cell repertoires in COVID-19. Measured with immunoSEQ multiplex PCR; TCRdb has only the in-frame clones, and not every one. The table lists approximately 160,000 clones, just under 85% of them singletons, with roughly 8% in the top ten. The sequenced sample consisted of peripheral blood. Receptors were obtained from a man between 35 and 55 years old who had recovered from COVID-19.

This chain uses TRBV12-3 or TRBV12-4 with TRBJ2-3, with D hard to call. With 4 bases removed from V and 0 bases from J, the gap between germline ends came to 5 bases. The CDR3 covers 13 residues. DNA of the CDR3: TGTGCCAGCAGTTCCGGGAGCACAGATACGCAGTATTTT. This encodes CASSSGSTDTQYF.

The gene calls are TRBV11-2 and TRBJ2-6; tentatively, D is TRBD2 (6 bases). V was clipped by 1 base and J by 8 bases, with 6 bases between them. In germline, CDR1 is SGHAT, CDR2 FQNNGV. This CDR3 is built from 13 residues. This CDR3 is CASSLGDSNVLTF. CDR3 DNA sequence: TGTGCCAGCAGCTTAGGGGACTCCAACGTCCTGACTTTC. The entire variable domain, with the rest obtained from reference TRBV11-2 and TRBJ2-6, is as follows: EAGVAQSPRYKIIEKRQSVAFWCNPISGHATLYWYQQILGQGPKLLIQFQNNGVVDDSQLPKDRFSAERLKGVDSTLKIQPAKLEDSAVYLCASSLGDSNVLTFGAGSRLTVL.

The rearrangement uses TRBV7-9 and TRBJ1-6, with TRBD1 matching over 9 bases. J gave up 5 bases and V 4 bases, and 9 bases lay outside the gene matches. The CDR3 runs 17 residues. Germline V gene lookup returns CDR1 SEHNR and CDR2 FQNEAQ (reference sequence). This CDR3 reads CASSSGQGTVNNSPLHF. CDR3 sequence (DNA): TGTGCCAGCAGCTCAGGACAGGGGACGGTAAATAATTCACCCCTCCACTTT.

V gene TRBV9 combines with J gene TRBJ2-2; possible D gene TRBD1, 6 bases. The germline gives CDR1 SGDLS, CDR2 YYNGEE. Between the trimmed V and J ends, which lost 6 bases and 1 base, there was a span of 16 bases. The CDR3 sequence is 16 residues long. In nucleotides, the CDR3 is TGTGCCAGCACCAAGTGGGGGACACGGAACACCGGGGAGCTGTTTTTT. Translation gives CASTKWGTRNTGELFF.

DNA of the CDR3: TGTGCCAGCAGCGCTAGGGGCGAAGACACTGAAGCTTTCTTT. Amino acid sequence: CASSARGEDTEAFF. V and J are TRBV7-9 and TRBJ1-1; TRBD1 is a possible D gene (5 bases). Between the trimmed V and J ends, which lost 5 bases and 3 bases, there was a span of 13 bases. This CDR3 region has 14 residues. CDR1 and CDR2 (germline): SEHNR, FQNEAQ (reference sequence).

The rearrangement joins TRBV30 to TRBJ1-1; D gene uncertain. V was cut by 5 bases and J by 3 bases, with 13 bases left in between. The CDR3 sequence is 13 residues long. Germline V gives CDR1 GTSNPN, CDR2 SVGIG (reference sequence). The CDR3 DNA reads TGTGCCTGGGAAGGCGGATTGGACACTGAAGCTTTCTTT. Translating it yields CAWEGGLDTEAFF. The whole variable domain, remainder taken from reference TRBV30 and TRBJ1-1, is SQTIHQWPATLVQPVGSPLSLECTVEGTSNPNLYWYRQAAGRGLQLLFYSVGIGQISSEVPQNLSASRPQDRQFILSSKKLLLSDSGFYLCAWEGGLDTEAFFGQGTRLTVV.

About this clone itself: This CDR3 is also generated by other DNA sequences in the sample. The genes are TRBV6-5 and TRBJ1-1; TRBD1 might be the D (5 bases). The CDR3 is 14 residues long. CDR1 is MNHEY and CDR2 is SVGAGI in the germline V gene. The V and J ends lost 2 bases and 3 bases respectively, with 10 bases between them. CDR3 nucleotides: TGTGCCAGCAGTTACAGGGGAGGACACACTGAAGCTTTCTTT. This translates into CASSYRGGHTEAFF.

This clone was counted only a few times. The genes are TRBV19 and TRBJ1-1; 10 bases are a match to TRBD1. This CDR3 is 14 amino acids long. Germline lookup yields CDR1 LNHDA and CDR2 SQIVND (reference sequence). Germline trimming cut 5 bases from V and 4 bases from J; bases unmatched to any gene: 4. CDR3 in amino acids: CASSARTGGTEAFF. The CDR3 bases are TGTGCCAGTAGTGCTCGGACAGGGGGCACTGAAGCTTTCTTT.

This CDR3 is CASGLITAGAVAEQFF. The CDR3 DNA reads as TGTGCTAGTGGTTTGATAACAGCGGGGGCCGTGGCTGAGCAGTTCTTC. The chain couples TRBV12-5 to TRBJ2-1; 8 nucleotides line up with TRBD2. With V trimmed by 2 bases and J by 9 bases, 12 bases remained unmatched. In germline, CDR1 is LGHNT, CDR2 FRNRAP. The CDR3 spans 16 residues.

In nucleotides, the CDR3 is TGTGCCAGCAGTCCTAGCGGGAGGGCCGAGCAGTTCTTC. Its translation is CASSPSGRAEQFF. V gene TRBV12-3 or TRBV12-4 combines with J gene TRBJ2-1; TRBD2 agrees at 12 bases. The V and J ends lost 5 bases and 10 bases, in that order; junction bases with no gene match: 3. The length of the CDR3 is 13 residues.

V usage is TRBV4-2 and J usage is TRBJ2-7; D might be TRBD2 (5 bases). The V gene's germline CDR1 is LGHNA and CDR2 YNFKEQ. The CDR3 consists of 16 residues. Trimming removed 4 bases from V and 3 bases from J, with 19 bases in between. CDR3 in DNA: TGTGCCAGCAGCCCCCACATTGGCGGACTCATCTACGAGCAGTACTTC. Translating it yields CASSPHIGGLIYEQYF.

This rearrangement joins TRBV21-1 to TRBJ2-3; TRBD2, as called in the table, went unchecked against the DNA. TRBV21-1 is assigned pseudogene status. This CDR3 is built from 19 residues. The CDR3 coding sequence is TGTGCCAGCAGCAGAAAGAGGAGGCTACTAGCGGGGGCTACAGATACGCAGTATTTT. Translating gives CASSRKRRLLAGATDTQYF.

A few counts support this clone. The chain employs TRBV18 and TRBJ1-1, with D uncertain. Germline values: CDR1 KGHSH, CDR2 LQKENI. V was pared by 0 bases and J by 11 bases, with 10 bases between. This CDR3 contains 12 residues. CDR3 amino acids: CASSPPRGLAFF. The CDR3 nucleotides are TGTGCCAGCTCACCACCAAGAGGACTGGCTTTCTTT.

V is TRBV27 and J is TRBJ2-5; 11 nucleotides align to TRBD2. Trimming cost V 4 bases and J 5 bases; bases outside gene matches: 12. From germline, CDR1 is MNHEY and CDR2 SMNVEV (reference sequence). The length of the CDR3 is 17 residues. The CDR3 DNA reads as TGTGCCAGCAGTTCCCCCAAACTAGCGGGGGTAGCGGAGACCCAGTACTTC. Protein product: CASSSPKLAGVAETQYF.

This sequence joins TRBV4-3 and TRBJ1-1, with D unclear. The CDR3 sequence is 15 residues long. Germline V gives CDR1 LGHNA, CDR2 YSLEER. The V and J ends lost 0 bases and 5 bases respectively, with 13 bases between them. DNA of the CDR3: TGCGCCAGCAGCCAAGATCGAGGGCTACCAACTGAAGCTTTCTTT. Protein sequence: CASSQDRGLPTEAFF.

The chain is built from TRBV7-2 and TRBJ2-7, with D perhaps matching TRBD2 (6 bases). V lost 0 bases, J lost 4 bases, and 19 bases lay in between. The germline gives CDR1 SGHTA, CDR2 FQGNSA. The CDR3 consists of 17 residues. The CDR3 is CASSLARAGTPKYEQYF. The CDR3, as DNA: TGTGCCAGCAGCTTAGCCAGAGCCGGGACTCCCAAGTACGAGCAGTACTTC.

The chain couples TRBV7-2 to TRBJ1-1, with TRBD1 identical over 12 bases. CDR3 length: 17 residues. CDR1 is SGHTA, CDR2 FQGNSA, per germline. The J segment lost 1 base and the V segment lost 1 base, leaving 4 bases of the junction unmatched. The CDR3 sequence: CASSLVGTGGQNTEAFF. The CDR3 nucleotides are TGTGCCAGCAGCTTAGTCGGGACAGGGGGCCAGAACACTGAAGCTTTCTTT. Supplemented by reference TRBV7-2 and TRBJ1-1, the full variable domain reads GAGVSQSPSNKVTEKGKDVELRCDPISGHTALYWYRQSLGQGLEFLIYFQGNSAPDKSGLPSDRFSAERTGGSVSTLTIQRTQQEDSAVYLCASSLVGTGGQNTEAFFGQGTRLTVV.

DNA for the CDR3: TGTGCCAGCAGCTTACAGGGGACGTCTGGAAACACCATATATTTT. Its protein is CASSLQGTSGNTIYF. The chain is built from TRBV7-2 and TRBJ1-3; a weak D match, TRBD1 (6 bases). Germline assignment: CDR1 SGHTA and CDR2 FQGNSA. V lost 2 bases and J 1 base, leaving 9 bases between the germline ends. This CDR3 is built from 15 residues. Supplemented by reference TRBV7-2 and TRBJ1-3, the full variable domain reads GAGVSQSPSNKVTEKGKDVELRCDPISGHTALYWYRQSLGQGLEFLIYFQGNSAPDKSGLPSDRFSAERTGGSVSTLTIQRTQQEDSAVYLCASSLQGTSGNTIYFGEGSWLTVV.

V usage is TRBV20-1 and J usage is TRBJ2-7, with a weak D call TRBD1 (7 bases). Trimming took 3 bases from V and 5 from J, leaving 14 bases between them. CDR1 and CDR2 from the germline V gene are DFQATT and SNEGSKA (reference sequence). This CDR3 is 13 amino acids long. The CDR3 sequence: CSASSGRGDEQYF. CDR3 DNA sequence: TGCAGTGCTAGTAGCGGCAGGGGGGACGAGCAGTACTTC.

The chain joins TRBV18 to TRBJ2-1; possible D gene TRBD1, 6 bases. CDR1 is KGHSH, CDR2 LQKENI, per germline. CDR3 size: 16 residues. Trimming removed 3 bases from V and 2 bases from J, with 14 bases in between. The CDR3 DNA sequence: TGTGCCAGCTCACCTGGAACAGGGTATCCCTACAATGAGCAGTTCTTC. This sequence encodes CASSPGTGYPYNEQFF.

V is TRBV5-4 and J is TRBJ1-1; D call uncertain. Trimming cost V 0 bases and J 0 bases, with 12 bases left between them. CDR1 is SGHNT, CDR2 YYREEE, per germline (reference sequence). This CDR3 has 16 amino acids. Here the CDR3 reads CASSLAGILLNTEAFF. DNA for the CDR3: TGTGCCAGCAGCTTGGCCGGGATACTCTTGAACACTGAAGCTTTCTTT.

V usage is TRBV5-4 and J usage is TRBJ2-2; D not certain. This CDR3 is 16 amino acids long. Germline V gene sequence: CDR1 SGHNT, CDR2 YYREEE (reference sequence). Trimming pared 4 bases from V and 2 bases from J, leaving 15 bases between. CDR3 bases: TGTGCCAGCAGCCTTTCGCTAGGCTCCAACACCGGGGAGCTGTTTTTT. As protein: CASSLSLGSNTGELFF.

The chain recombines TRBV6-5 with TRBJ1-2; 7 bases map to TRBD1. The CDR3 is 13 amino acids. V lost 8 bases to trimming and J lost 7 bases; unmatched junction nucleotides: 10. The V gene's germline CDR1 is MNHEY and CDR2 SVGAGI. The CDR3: CASLDRALSGYTF. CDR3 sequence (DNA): TGTGCCAGCCTAGACAGGGCTCTATCTGGCTACACCTTC.

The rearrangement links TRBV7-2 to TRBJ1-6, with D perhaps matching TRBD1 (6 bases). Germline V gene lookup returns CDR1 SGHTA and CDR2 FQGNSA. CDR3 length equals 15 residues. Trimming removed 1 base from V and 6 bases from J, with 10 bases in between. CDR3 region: CASSLEQGINSPLHF. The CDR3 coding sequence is TGTGCCAGCAGCTTAGAGCAGGGGATTAATTCACCCCTCCACTTT.

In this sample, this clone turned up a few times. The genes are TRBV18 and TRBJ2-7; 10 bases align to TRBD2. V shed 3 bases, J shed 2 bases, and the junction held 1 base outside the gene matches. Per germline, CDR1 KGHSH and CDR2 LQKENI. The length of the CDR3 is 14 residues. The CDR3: CASSPGTSAYEQYF. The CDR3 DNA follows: TGTGCCAGCTCACCCGGGACTAGCGCCTACGAGCAGTACTTC.

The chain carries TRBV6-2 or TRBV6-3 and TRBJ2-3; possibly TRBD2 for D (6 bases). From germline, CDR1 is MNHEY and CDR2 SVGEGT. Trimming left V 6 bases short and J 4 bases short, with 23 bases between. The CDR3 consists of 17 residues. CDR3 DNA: TGTGCCAGCAGCAAATTGCATCCATGGACTAATTCAGATACGCAGTATTTT. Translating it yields CASSKLHPWTNSDTQYF.

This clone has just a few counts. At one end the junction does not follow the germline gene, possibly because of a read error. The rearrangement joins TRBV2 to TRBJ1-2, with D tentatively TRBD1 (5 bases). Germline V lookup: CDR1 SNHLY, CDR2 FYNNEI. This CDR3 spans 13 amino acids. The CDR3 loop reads CASREGEGLAYTF. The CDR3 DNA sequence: TGTGCCAGCAGAGAAGGGGAGGGTTTGGCCTACACCTTC.